This TCR beta chain was found in a study of T cell changes during pregnancy in multiple sclerosis. Using immunoSEQ multiplex PCR, the repertoire was profiled, and TCRdb retains in-frame clones only, with some absent. The sample includes roughly 48,000 clones, 85% to 95% of them seen just once. The CDR3 loop spans 15 amino acids. Trimming took 3 bases from V and 0 from J; bases not matched to a gene: 3. CDR1 and CDR2 from the germline V gene are SGHRS and YFSETQ. The specimen was CD4+ T cells from peripheral blood mononuclear cells, collected in the second trimester of pregnancy. The clonotype comes from a female donor in good health, enrolled as a control in a pregnancy study. This rearrangement joins TRBV5-1 to TRBJ2-3; 8 nucleotides agree with TRBD2. The CDR3 DNA reads TGCGCCAGCAGCTCCGTAGCGGGGAGCACAGATACGCAGTATTTT. Amino acid sequence: CASSSVAGSTDTQYF.